This record looks at one TCR beta chain sequence and its context. The CDR3 sequence is 14 residues long. The germline V gene encodes CDR1 SGDLS and CDR2 YYNGEE. V was clipped by 6 bases and J by 0 bases, with 9 bases between them. The data stem from a study of read filtering for tumor transcriptome and immune sequencing. For the study at large: The cohort had 17 to 20 men and around 15 women aged about 47 to 90, mean roughly 70 years. Per sample, TCR-region reads ranged about 4.05 to 10.27 million by IR-seq, roughly 80 to 1,300 by RNA-seq.

At the time of active disease, bone marrow was collected from every patient. Molecular barcoded adaptors covering alpha/delta and beta/gamma chains were used on approximately 400 ng RNA. MiXCR, applied by TCRdb to the reads, yields one record per CDR3 protein. The sample contains more than 100,000 distinct CDR3 sequences, under 15% of which appear only once. The rearrangement links TRBV9 to TRBJ2-2, with D possibly being TRBD2 (6 bases). The TCR sequence derives from a donor aged 40 or over with multiple myeloma. What was sequenced was a population of CD138-negative cells sorted from bone marrow. The CDR3 coding sequence is TGTGCCAGCACCGGGACTGCGAACACCGGGGAGCTGTTTTTT. Translated: CASTGTANTGELFF.